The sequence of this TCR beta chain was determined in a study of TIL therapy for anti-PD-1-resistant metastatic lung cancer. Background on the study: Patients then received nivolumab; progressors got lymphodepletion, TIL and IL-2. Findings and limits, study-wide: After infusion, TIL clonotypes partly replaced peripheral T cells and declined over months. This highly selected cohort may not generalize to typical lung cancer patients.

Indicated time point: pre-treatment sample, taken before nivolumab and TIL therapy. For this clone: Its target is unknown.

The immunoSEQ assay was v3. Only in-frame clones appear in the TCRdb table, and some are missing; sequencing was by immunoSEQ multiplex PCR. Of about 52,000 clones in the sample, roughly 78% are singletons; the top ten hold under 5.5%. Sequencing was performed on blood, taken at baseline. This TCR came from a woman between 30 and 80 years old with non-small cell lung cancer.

CDR3 residues: CATSRDGTPNTEAFF. CDR3 in DNA: TGTGCCACCAGCAGAGACGGGACACCGAACACTGAAGCTTTCTTT. The V and J genes are TRBV15 and TRBJ1-1; tentatively, D is TRBD1 (6 bases). Germline V gives CDR1 LNHNV, CDR2 YYDKDF (reference sequence). The CDR3 extends over 15 amino acids. V was clipped by 0 bases and J by 1 base, with 9 bases between them.